This TCR beta chain was identified in a study of long-term antiretroviral therapy in people with HIV. Across the study: It was about a decade after the earliest samples that the 2015 immediate-ART recommendation appeared.

Germline loops: CDR1 MNHEY, CDR2 SVGAGI. There are 15 residues in the CDR3. With V trimmed by 7 bases and J by 0 bases, 8 bases remained unmatched. Assay version v3.0 of immunoSEQ was used, and it was run at survey level. Data came from immunoSEQ multiplex PCR; TCRdb stores just in-frame clones and leaves some out. The data contain tens of thousands of clones, over 80% of them seen just once; the ten biggest clones take up less than 25%. The gene calls are TRBV6-5 and TRBJ1-1; TRBD1 aligns across 7 bases. The sequences come from unsorted PBMCs, collected 0.4 years after starting antiretroviral therapy. The clonotype was recovered from a man aged 50 to 60 with HIV. The CDR3 spells CASTRQGGMNTEAFF. As DNA, the CDR3 is TGTGCCAGCACCCGACAGGGCGGCATGAACACTGAAGCTTTCTTT.